This T cell receptor beta chain was captured by sequencing in a study of blood T cells in healthy people across ages. V gave up 5 bases and J gave up 9 bases; unmatched junction bases: 4. CDR1 ENHRY and CDR2 SYGVKD come from the germline V gene. There are 12 residues in the CDR3. For the second PCR, which ran for roughly 7 to 11 cycles, a sample-barcoded 5' primer and a J-beta primer mix were used. TCRdb itself ran the 5' RACE reads through MiXCR, one entry per CDR3 protein. The repertoire holds about 1 million distinct CDR3 sequences, with less than 25% as singletons. Whole-study results and caveats: No one knew whether donors had CMV, which possibly confounded expanded clonotype changes.

In regard to this clonotype: As yet, its antigen is unknown.

Another study also made use of these data, one on T cells of mothers and their children.

The sequence came from a girl aged 2 to 9 in good health. The source material was blood. The chain carries TRBV10-3 and TRBJ2-1; 7 bases are a match to TRBD2. CDR3 residues: CAISPASGEQFF. The CDR3 DNA reads TGTGCCATCAGTCCCGCTAGCGGTGAGCAGTTCTTC.